This T cell receptor (beta chain) was sequenced during a study of human T cells and chemical hapten exposure. The overall study: Alopecia areata, totalis and universalis patients, mostly female, were included.

J was trimmed by 2 bases and V by 7 bases; bases with no gene match: 9. This CDR3 is 16 amino acids long. CDR1 is LGHNT, CDR2 FRNRAP, per germline. Documented time point: pre-sensitization, week 0. Treatment reported: therapeutic diphenylcyclopropenone sensitization with weekly scalp DPC. TCRdb processed the RACE reads anew with MiXCR; each CDR3 protein has one entry. Among tens of thousands of distinct CDR3 sequences listed, nearly 10% were seen once. This clonotype was counted at least ten times. This material consisted of whole blood, taken in connection with sensitization to the hapten diphenylcyclopropenone (DPC). This chain links TRBV12-5 with TRBJ1-1; 11 bases are shared with TRBD1. The TCR sequence derives from a woman aged 40 to 55 with alopecia areata. Some clones in this sample may be carry-over from other donors' samples. The CDR3 spells CASAQGQGVPNTEAFF. The CDR3 coding sequence is TGTGCTAGTGCCCAGGGACAGGGGGTTCCAAACACTGAAGCTTTCTTT.